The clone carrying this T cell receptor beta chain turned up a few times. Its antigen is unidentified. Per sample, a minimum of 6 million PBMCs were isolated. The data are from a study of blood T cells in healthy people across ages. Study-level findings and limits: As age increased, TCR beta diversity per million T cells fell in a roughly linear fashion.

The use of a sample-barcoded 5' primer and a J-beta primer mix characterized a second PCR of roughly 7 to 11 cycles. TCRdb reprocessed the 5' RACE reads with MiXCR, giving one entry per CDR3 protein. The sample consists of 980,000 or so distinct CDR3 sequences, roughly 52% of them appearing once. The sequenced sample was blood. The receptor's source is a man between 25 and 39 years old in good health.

CDR3 loop: CASSPSGAYGYTF. DNA for the CDR3: TGTGCCAGCAGTCCATCAGGGGCCTATGGCTACACCTTC. The chain recombines TRBV27 with TRBJ1-2; D possibly corresponds to TRBD1 (6 bases). The CDR3 loop spans 13 amino acids. Germline V gene data show CDR1 as MNHEY and CDR2 as SMNVEV (reference sequence). Trimming took 5 bases from V and 4 from J, leaving 11 bases between them.